This T cell receptor beta chain originates from a study of human T cells and chemical hapten exposure. Findings and limits, study-wide: In comparison with controls, expanded TCRs gave rise to a significantly larger number of large CDR3 similarity clusters. Because all patients had alopecia, their immune responses might differ from healthy ones.

This sample's time point: patch test 1, 2 weeks after DPC sensitization. Treatment given: therapeutic diphenylcyclopropenone sensitization with weekly scalp DPC. Unfractionated whole blood yielded the extracted total RNA. Note on this clonotype: What it binds is unknown.

TCRdb ran MiXCR on the RACE reads and lists one entry per CDR3 protein. Of more than 100,000 distinct CDR3 sequences in the sample, around 13% were seen once. The clonotype comes from a young man with alopecia areata. Some clones in this sample may be carry-over from other donors' samples. The starting material was whole blood, obtained in connection with sensitization to the hapten diphenylcyclopropenone (DPC).

CDR3: CASSRGQLYEQYV. DNA of the CDR3: TGTGCCAGCAGCCGCGGACAGCTCTACGAGCAGTACGTC. This chain uses TRBV6-2 or TRBV6-3 with TRBJ2-7, with D perhaps matching TRBD1 (6 bases). V lost 6 bases and J lost 3, with 12 bases in between. The germline CDR1 and CDR2 sequences are MNHEY and SVGEGT. This CDR3 is 13 amino acids long.